One sample yielded the 18 T cell receptor beta chains listed below, sequenced in a study of response to subunit inactivated influenza vaccine. TCRdb re-analysed the RT-PCR reads in MiXCR, keeping a single row per CDR3 protein. Seen here are about 540,000 distinct CDR3 sequences, roughly 25% observed once, and the top ten hold 2.5% to 3%. This same sample was also part of a study on T cells expressing NK-cell markers. That report notes: The TCR beta cDNA came from 5'RACE template switching with UMIs.

The sequencing here drew on CD4+ T cells sorted from PBMCs, taken approximately 13 days after vaccination. The receptors stem from a man aged 50 or older who received an inactivated influenza vaccine.

This clonotype was counted a few times. The chain couples TRBV10-3 to TRBJ2-5, with 11 positions matching TRBD2. Germline V gene sequence: CDR1 ENHRY, CDR2 SYGVKD. This CDR3 is 15 amino acids long. The J segment lost 5 bases and the V segment lost 5 bases, leaving 7 bases of the junction unmatched. The CDR3 reads CAISTILAGGETQYF. The CDR3 DNA reads TGTGCCATCAGTACAATCCTAGCGGGAGGTGAGACCCAGTACTTC.

At least ten counts were recorded for this clonotype. The chain carries TRBV6-5 and TRBJ1-4; no clear D. Germline V gene sequence: CDR1 MNHEY, CDR2 SVGAGI. The CDR3 covers 13 residues. V was clipped by 5 bases and J by 5 bases, with 9 bases between them. The DNA for the CDR3 is TGTGCCAGCAGTCGCGAACGAAATGAAAAACTGTTTTTT. Translated, it gives CASSRERNEKLFF.

V and J are TRBV9 and TRBJ2-3; 9 positions match TRBD2. The CDR3 runs 15 residues. The germline CDR1 and CDR2 sequences are SGDLS and YYNGEE. With 1 base clipped from V and 5 bases from J, the junction kept 5 bases outside the gene matches. DNA for the CDR3: TGTGCCAGCAGCGTATCTGCGGGAGGGATAGATACGCAGTATTTT. It codes for CASSVSAGGIDTQYF.

The table lists this clonotype with a few counts. V usage is TRBV15 and J usage is TRBJ2-1; D unresolved. The CDR3 consists of 12 residues. Trimming left V 5 bases short and J 4 bases short, with 6 bases between. In germline, CDR1 is LNHNV, CDR2 YYDKDF (reference sequence). The CDR3 loop reads CATSRLYNEQFF. The DNA for the CDR3 is TGTGCCACCAGCCGGCTTTACAATGAGCAGTTCTTC.

V usage is TRBV20-1 and J usage is TRBJ1-5, with 7 bases that match TRBD1. This CDR3 region has 14 residues. V lost 8 bases, J lost 1 base, and 8 bases stayed unmatched. From germline, CDR1 is DFQATT and CDR2 SNEGSKA (reference sequence). The CDR3 nucleotides are TGCAGTTCAATTCCAGGGGGAAGCAATCAGCCCCAGCATTTT. Amino acid sequence: CSSIPGGSNQPQHF.

V is TRBV12-3 or TRBV12-4 and J is TRBJ2-7; D uncertain. The germline V and J ends were trimmed by 6 bases and 2 bases, with 11 bases remaining between them. The CDR3 length is 13 residues. CDR3 sequence (DNA): TGTGCCAGCAGCTGGGCTGTCCCCTACGAGCAGTACTTC. The encoded protein is CASSWAVPYEQYF.

This clonotype has more than one count but fewer than ten. J is TRBJ2-1 and V is TRBV10-3; perhaps TRBD1 as D (6 bases). The CDR3 runs to 13 residues. Trimming stripped 8 bases from V and 7 bases from J, with 15 bases between. Germline assignment: CDR1 ENHRY and CDR2 SYGVKD. The CDR3: CAILGHGENEQFF. The CDR3 DNA is TGTGCCATCCTGGGACATGGGGAGAATGAGCAGTTCTTC.

This clonotype was detected once. The rearrangement joins TRBV7-9 to TRBJ2-3; 9 bases fit TRBD1. TRBJ1-5 matches the DNA end more closely, so the J call is doubtful. The CDR3 spans 15 residues. CDR1 is SEHNR, CDR2 FQNEAQ, per germline (reference sequence). CDR3 coding DNA: TGTGCCAGCAGCTTAGAAGGGACAGGGACAGATACGCAGCATTTT. Translated, it gives CASSLEGTGTDTQHF.

This clonotype was observed a handful of times. V gene TRBV6-5 combines with J gene TRBJ1-1; the match to TRBD1 covers 8 bases. This CDR3 region has 12 residues. Trimming cost V 6 bases and J 7 bases; bases outside gene matches: 4. CDR1 MNHEY and CDR2 SVGAGI come from the germline V gene. This chain's CDR3 is CASRPDRGEAFF. The CDR3 bases are TGTGCCAGCAGACCCGACAGGGGTGAAGCTTTCTTT.

The CDR3 DNA reads as TGCGCCAGCAGCCCGGGAGGGACAGGGGGCTTCGGGGAGCTGTTTTTT. Encoded protein: CASSPGGTGGFGELFF. This chain joins TRBV5-1 and TRBJ2-2, with 12 bases lining up with TRBD1. J lost 7 bases, V lost 4 bases, and 8 bases had no gene match. Germline CDR1 reads SGHRS; CDR2 reads YFSETQ. The CDR3 contains 16 residues.

This chain connects TRBV28 to TRBJ1-5, with 11 bases matching TRBD1. CDR3 length: 14 residues. The germline CDR1 and CDR2 sequences are MDHEN and SYDVKM. Trimming removed 5 bases from V and 12 bases from J; junction bases left unmatched: 9. In nucleotides, the CDR3 is TGTGCCAGCAGTGGGGACAGGGGGAGTTTTTTCCAGCATTTT. Its translation is CASSGDRGSFFQHF.

The chain links TRBV6-2 or TRBV6-3 to TRBJ2-7; maybe TRBD1 (6 bases). With 2 bases removed from V and 4 bases from J, the gap between germline ends came to 24 bases. This CDR3 region has 18 residues. The germline gives CDR1 MNHEY, CDR2 SVGEGT. The CDR3 is CASSYPTDGLGQLYEQYF. Written as DNA, the CDR3 is TGTGCCAGCAGTTACCCGACAGATGGTCTCGGACAGCTGTACGAGCAGTACTTC.

The chain joins TRBV6-2 or TRBV6-3 to TRBJ2-1; 8 positions agree with TRBD2. With 5 bases clipped from V and 6 bases from J, the junction kept 6 bases outside the gene matches. The CDR3 totals 14 residues. CDR1 MNHEY and CDR2 SVGEGT come from the germline V gene. In DNA form, the CDR3 reads TGTGCCAGCAGTCTACCGGGACTAGTCAATGAGCAGTTCTTC. Translated: CASSLPGLVNEQFF.

This clonotype was counted only a few times. The rearrangement uses TRBV10-3 and TRBJ1-3, with D unclear. The CDR3 covers 14 residues. Trimming left V 2 bases short and J 0 bases short, with 5 bases between. Per the germline V gene, CDR1 is ENHRY and CDR2 is SYGVKD. CDR3: CAISEGNSGNTIYF. CDR3 nucleotides: TGTGCCATCAGTGAGGGGAACTCTGGAAACACCATATATTTT.

This clonotype was seen more than once but under ten times. The V call is TRBV20-1, the J call TRBJ2-2; TRBD2 aligns across 10 bases. Trimming removed 2 bases from V and 4 bases from J; junction bases left unmatched: 4. The CDR3 covers 15 residues. CDR1 and CDR2 from the germline V gene are DFQATT and SNEGSKA (reference sequence). The CDR3 nucleotides are TGCAGTGCTAGAAGCGGGGGGGCCGGCACCGGGGAGCTGTTTTTT. Residues: CSARSGGAGTGELFF.

This clonotype appeared a few times. This chain joins TRBV5-6 and TRBJ1-6; D remains ambiguous. Deletions cut 0 bases from V and 13 bases from J, with 17 bases between. CDR3 length: 15 residues. Per germline, CDR1 SGHDT and CDR2 YYEEEE. This CDR3 reads CASSLGPGHKSPLHF. The CDR3 DNA reads TGTGCCAGCAGCTTGGGTCCGGGCCACAAAAGCCCCCTCCACTTT. Full variable domain (remainder filled in from reference TRBV5-6 and TRBJ1-6): DAGVTQSPTHLIKTRGQQVTLRCSPKSGHDTVSWYQQALGQGPQFIFQYYEEEERQRGNFPDRFSGHQFPNYSSELNVNALLLGDSALYLCASSLGPGHKSPLHFGNGTRLTVT.

This sequence joins TRBV5-4 and TRBJ1-2; D remains unclear. Trimming removed 4 bases at V and 1 base at J, with 8 bases between. The CDR3 is 13 amino acids. Germline V lookup: CDR1 SGHNT, CDR2 YYREEE (reference sequence). CDR3 in DNA: TGTGCCAGCAGCGACTGGAGTAACTATGGCTACACCTTC. Protein product: CASSDWSNYGYTF.

This clonotype was counted only a few times. The rearrangement uses TRBV5-5 and TRBJ2-7; 7 bases are a match to TRBD1. V shed 4 bases, J shed 4 bases, and the junction held 5 bases outside the gene matches. This CDR3 contains 13 residues. Germline V gene data show CDR1 as SGHKS and CDR2 as YYEKEE (reference sequence). The CDR3 DNA follows: TGTGCCAGCAGCCGGGGACAGAGATACGAGCAGTACTTC. Residues: CASSRGQRYEQYF. The full variable domain, in which reference TRBV5-5 and TRBJ2-7 provide the parts outside the CDR3, is DAGVTQSPTHLIKTRGQQVTLRCSPISGHKSVSWYQQVLGQGPQFIFQYYEKEERGRGNFPDRFSARQFPNYSSELNVNALLLGDSALYLCASSRGQRYEQYFGPGTRLTVT.